This TCR beta chain was sequenced for a study of siplizumab effects on memory and regulatory T cells. Study conclusions and caveats: No assignable naive or memory phenotype existed for roughly 80-97% of proliferating CD4+ or CD8+ clones. Most alloreactive clones went unmapped to unstimulated subsets; only a minor fraction mapped. Naive T cell populations appeared to exhibit greater diversity than memory cells and appeared to be major alloresponse contributors.

In the case of this clone: Its specificity is not known.

The assay covered 95,000 to 100,000 TCR templates per sample. Sequenced by immunoSEQ multiplex PCR; TCRdb stores in-frame clones only, minus some. The repertoire holds roughly 100,000 clones, with around nine tenths as singletons. From germline, CDR1 is LNHDA and CDR2 SQIVND (reference sequence). The CDR3 runs 13 residues. V lost 3 bases and J lost 9; bases outside the gene matches: 5. The rearrangement uses TRBV19 and TRBJ2-1; 7 bases map to TRBD2. The clonotype was recovered from a human donor in good health. Sequencing input: CD4+ T cells sorted from blood. CDR3 sequence: CASSIGGRREQFF. In DNA form, the CDR3 reads TGTGCCAGTAGTATCGGGGGGAGGCGTGAGCAGTTCTTC.